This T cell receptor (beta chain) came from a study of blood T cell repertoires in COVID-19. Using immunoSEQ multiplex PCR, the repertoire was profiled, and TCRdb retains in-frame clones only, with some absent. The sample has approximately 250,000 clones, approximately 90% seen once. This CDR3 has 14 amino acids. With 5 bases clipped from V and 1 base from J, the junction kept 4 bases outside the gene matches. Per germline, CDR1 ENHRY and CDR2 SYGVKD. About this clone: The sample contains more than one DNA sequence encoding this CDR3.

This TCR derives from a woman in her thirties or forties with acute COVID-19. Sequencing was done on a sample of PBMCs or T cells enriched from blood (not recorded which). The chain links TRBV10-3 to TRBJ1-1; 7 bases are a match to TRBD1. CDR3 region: CAISRQGGNTEAFF. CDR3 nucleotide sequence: TGTGCCATCAGTCGACAGGGAGGGAACACTGAAGCTTTCTTT.